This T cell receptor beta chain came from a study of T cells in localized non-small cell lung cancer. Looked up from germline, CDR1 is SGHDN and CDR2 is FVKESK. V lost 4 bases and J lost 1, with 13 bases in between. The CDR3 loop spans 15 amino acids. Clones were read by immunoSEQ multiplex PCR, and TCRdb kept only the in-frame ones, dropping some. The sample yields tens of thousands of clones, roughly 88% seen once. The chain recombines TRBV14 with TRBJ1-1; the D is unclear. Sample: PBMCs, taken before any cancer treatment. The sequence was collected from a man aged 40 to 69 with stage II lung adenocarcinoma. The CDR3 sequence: CASSLLLRRNTEAFF. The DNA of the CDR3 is TGTGCCAGCAGCCTCCTTCTTAGAAGGAACACTGAAGCTTTCTTT.